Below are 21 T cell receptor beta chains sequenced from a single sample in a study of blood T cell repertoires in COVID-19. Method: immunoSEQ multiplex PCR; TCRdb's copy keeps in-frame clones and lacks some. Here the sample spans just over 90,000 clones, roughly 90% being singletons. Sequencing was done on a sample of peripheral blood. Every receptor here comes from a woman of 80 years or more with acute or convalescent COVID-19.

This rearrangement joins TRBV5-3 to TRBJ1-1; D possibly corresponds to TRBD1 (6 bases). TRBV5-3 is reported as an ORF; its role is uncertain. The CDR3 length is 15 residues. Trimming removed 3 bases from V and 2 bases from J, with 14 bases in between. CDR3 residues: CARSSSGTPNTEAFF. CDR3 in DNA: TGTGCCAGAAGCTCTTCCGGGACACCAAACACTGAAGCTTTCTTT.

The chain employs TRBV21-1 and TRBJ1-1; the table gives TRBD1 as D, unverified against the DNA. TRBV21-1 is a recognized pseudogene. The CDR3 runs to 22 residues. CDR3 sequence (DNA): TGTGCCAGCAGCCAAATCCCGACGGGGCAGGACAGCAGTTCCCTTCGGCACACTGAAGCTTTCTTT. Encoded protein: CASSQIPTGQDSSSLRHTEAFF.

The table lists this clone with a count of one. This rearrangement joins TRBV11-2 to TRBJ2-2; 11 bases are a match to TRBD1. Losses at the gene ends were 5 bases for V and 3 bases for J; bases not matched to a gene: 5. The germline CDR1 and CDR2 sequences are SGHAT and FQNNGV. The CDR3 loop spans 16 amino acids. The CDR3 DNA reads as TGTGCCAGCAGCACCGGACAGGGGGCTTACACCGGGGAGCTGTTTTTT. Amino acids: CASSTGQGAYTGELFF.

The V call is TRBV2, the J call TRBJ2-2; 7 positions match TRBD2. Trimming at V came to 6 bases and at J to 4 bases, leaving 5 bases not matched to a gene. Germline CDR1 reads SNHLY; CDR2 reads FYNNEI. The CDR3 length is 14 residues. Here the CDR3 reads CASREREGTGELFF. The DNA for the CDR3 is TGTGCCAGCAGAGAAAGGGAGGGCACCGGGGAGCTGTTTTTT.

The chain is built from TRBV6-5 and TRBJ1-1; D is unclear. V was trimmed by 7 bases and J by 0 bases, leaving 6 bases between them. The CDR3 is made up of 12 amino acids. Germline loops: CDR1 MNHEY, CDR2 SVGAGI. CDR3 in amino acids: CASTFMNTEAFF. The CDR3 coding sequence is TGTGCCAGCACCTTTATGAACACTGAAGCTTTCTTT.

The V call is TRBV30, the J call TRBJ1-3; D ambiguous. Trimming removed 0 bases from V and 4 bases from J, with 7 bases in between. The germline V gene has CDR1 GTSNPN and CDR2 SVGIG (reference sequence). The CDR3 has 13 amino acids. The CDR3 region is CAWSVLMGNTIYF. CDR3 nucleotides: TGTGCCTGGAGTGTGCTAATGGGAAACACCATATATTTT. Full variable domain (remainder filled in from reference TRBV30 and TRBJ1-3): SQTIHQWPATLVQPVGSPLSLECTVEGTSNPNLYWYRQAAGRGLQLLFYSVGIGQISSEVPQNLSASRPQDRQFILSSKKLLLSDSGFYLCAWSVLMGNTIYFGEGSWLTVV.

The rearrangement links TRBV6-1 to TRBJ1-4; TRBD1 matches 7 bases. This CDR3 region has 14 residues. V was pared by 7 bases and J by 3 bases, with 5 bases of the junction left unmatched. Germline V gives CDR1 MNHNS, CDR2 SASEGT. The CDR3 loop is CASKVGTANEKLFF. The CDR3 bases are TGTGCCAGCAAAGTAGGGACAGCTAATGAAAAACTGTTTTTT.

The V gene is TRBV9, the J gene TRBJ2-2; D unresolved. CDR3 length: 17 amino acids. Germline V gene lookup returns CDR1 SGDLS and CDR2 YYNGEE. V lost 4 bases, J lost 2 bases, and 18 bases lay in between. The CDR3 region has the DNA TGTGCCAGCAGCCCACGAACGGCCGCGGCTAACACCGGGGAGCTGTTTTTT. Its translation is CASSPRTAAANTGELFF.

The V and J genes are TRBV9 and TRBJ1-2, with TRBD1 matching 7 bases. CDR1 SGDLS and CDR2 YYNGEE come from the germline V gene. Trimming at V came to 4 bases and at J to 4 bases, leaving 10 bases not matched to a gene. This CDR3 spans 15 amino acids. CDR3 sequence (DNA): TGTGCCAGCAGCCCACAGGGGCAGGGCTTCTATGGCTACACCTTC. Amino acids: CASSPQGQGFYGYTF.

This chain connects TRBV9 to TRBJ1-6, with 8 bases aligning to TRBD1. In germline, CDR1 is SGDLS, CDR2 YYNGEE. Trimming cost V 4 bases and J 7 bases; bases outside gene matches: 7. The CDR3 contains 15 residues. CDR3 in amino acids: CASSSRTGLNSPLHF. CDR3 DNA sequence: TGTGCCAGCAGCTCACGGACAGGGCTAAATTCACCCCTCCACTTT.

Written as DNA, the CDR3 is TGTGCCTGGAGTGGCGGGGGGATTTGGCAGCCCCAGCATTTT. Translating gives CAWSGGGIWQPQHF. The rearrangement uses TRBV30 and TRBJ1-5; D perhaps matches TRBD1 (5 bases). V lost 1 base and J 7 bases, leaving 14 bases between the germline ends. The CDR3 sequence is 14 residues long. CDR1 GTSNPN and CDR2 SVGIG come from the germline V gene (reference sequence).

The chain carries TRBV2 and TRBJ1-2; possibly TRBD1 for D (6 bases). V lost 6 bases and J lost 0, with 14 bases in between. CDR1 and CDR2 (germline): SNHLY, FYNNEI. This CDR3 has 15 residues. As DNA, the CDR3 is TGTGCCAGCAGGGCAGGGGCCGTAGCTAACTATGGCTACACCTTC. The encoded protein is CASRAGAVANYGYTF.

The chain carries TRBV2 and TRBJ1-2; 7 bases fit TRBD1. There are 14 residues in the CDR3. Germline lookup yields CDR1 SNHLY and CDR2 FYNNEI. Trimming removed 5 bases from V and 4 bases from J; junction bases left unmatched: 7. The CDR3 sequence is CASSIRQGTYGYTF. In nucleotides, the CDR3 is TGTGCCAGCAGTATTCGACAGGGCACCTATGGCTACACCTTC.

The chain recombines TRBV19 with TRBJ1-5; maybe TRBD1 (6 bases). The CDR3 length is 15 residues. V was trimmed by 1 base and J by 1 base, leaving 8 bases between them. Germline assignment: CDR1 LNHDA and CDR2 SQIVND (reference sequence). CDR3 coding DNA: TGTGCCAGTAGTATAGTGGACAGCAGCAATCAGCCCCAGCATTTT. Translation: CASSIVDSSNQPQHF.

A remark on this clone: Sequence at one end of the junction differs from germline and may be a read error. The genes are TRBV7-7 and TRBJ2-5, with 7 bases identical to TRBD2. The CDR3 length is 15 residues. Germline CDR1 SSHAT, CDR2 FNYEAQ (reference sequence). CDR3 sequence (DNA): TGTGCTAGCAGCTTAGCGCTTGGCGGGGGAGAGACCCAGTACTTC. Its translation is CASSLALGGGETQYF.

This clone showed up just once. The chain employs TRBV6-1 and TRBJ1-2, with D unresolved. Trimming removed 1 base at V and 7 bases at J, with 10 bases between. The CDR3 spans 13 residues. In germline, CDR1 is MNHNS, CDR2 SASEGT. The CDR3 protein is CASSEDSWSGYTF. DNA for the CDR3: TGTGCCAGCAGTGAAGACAGCTGGTCTGGCTACACCTTC.

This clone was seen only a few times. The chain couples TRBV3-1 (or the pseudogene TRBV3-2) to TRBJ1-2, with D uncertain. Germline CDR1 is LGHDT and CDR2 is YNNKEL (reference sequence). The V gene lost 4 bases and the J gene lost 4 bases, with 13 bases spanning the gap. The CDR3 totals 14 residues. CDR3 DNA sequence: TGTGCCAGCAGCCCGCAGCGGACCCCCTATGGCTACACCTTC. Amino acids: CASSPQRTPYGYTF.

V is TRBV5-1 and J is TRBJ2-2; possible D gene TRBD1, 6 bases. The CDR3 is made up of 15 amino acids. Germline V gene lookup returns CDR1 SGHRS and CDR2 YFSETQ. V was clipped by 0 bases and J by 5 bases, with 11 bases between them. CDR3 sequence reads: CASSLDAGETGELFF. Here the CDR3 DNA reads TGCGCCAGCAGCTTGGACGCAGGGGAAACCGGGGAGCTGTTTTTT.

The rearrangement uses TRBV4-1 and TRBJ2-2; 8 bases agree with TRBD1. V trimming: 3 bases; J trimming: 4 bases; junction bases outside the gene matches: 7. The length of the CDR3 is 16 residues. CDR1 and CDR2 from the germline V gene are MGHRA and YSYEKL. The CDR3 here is CASSHRGQASTGELFF. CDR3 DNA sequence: TGCGCCAGCAGCCACAGGGGACAGGCGAGCACCGGGGAGCTGTTTTTT.

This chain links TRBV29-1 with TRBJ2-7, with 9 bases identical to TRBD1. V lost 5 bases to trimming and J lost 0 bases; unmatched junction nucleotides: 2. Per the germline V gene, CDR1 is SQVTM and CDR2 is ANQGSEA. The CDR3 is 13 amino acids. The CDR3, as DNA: TGCAGCGTTAGACAGGGGGACTCCTACGAGCAGTACTTC. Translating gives CSVRQGDSYEQYF.

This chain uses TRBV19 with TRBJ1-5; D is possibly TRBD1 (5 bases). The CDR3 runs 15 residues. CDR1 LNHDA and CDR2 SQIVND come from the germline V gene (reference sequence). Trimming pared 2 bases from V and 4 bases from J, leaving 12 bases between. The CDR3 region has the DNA TGTGCCAGTAGTATAAGGGGTGGGTGGAATCAGCCCCAGCATTTT. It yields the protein CASSIRGGWNQPQHF. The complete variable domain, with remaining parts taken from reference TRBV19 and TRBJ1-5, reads DGGITQSPKYLFRKEGQNVTLSCEQNLNHDAMYWYRQDPGQGLRLIYYSQIVNDFQKGDIAEGYSVSREKKESFPLTVTSAQKNPTAFYLCASSIRGGWNQPQHFGDGTRLSIL.